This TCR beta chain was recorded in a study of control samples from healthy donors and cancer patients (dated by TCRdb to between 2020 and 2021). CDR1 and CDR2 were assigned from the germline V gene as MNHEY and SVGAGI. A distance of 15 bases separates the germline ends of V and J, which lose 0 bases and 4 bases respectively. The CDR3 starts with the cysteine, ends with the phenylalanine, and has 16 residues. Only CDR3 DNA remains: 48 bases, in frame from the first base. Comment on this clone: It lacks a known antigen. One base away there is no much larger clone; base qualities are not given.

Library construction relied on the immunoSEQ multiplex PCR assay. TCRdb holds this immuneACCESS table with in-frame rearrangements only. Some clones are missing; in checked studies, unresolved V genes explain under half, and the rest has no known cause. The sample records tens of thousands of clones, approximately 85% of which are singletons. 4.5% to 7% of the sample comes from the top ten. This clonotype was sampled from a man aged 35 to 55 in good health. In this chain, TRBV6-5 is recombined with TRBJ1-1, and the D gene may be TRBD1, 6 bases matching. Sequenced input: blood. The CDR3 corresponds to CASSYSRGGGSTEAFF. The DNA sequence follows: TGTGCCAGCAGTTACTCTAGAGGGGGGGGAAGCACTGAAGCTTTCTTT.